The next 20 T cell receptor beta chains were all read from a single sample in a study of T cell repertoires in cytomegalovirus infection. TCRdb re-called the reads with MiXCR, one entry per CDR3 protein. Among 450,000 to 600,000 distinct CDR3 sequences listed, more than 40% were seen once. These receptors' targets are unknown. Material: cultured PBMCs, obtained from culture after CMV antigen stimulation. These receptors all stem from a human donor in good health (CMV status not recorded). Some clones in this sample may be carry-over from other donors' samples.

The chain combines TRBV4-1 with TRBJ1-5; D is undetermined. The V end was cut by 1 base, the J end by 1 base, with 14 bases between. This CDR3 has 17 amino acids. Per the germline V gene, CDR1 is MGHRA and CDR2 is YSYEKL. The CDR3 nucleotides are TGCGCCAGCAGCCAAGTTCCTTCCTATTCCAGCAATCAGCCCCAGCATTTT. Amino acid sequence: CASSQVPSYSSNQPQHF.

The chain carries TRBV4-1 and TRBJ2-7; no definite D call. V was pared by 2 bases and J by 3 bases, with 11 bases between. The germline V gene has CDR1 MGHRA and CDR2 YSYEKL. The CDR3 length is 14 residues. CDR3 amino acids: CASSQPGRNYEQYF. The CDR3 nucleotides are TGCGCCAGCAGCCAACCCGGACGGAACTACGAGCAGTACTTC.

The chain combines TRBV7-9 with TRBJ2-3; weak D call: TRBD1 (6 bases). The V gene's germline CDR1 is SEHNR and CDR2 FQNEAQ (reference sequence). The V gene lost 4 bases and the J gene lost 5 bases, with 19 bases spanning the gap. CDR3 length: 16 amino acids. Here the CDR3 reads CASSSFSGHREDTQYF. Written as DNA, the CDR3 is TGTGCCAGCAGCTCCTTTTCGGGACACCGGGAAGATACGCAGTATTTT.

The chain has TRBV7-2 and TRBJ2-2; D tentatively fits TRBD1 or TRBD2 (5 bases each). The CDR3 covers 16 residues. V lost 6 bases to trimming and J lost 0 bases, with 14 bases between them. CDR1 is SGHTA and CDR2 is FQGNSA in the germline V gene. CDR3 sequence (DNA): TGTGCCAGCAGGGCAACGGGACGCTCGAACACCGGGGAGCTGTTTTTT. Translated, it gives CASRATGRSNTGELFF.

V gene TRBV10-3 combines with J gene TRBJ2-5; 9 bases agree with TRBD2. Germline V gene data show CDR1 as ENHRY and CDR2 as SYGVKD. This CDR3 has 19 residues. V shed 0 bases and J 4 bases; nucleotides not matched to a gene: 15. The CDR3 DNA is TGTGCCATCAGTGAGTCGAAGGCTAGCGGGATGCGCCTGGGAGAGACCCAGTACTTC. Its protein product is CAISESKASGMRLGETQYF.

This sequence joins TRBV20-1 and TRBJ1-3, with no clear D. This CDR3 comprises 12 residues. The V gene's germline CDR1 is DFQATT and CDR2 SNEGSKA (reference sequence). V lost 3 bases, J lost 0 bases, and 3 bases lay in between. CDR3 protein: CSARGSGNTIYF. DNA for the CDR3: TGCAGTGCTAGGGGCTCTGGAAACACCATATATTTT.

The rearrangement joins TRBV7-9 to TRBJ2-3; D not certain. Germline CDR1 and CDR2: SEHNR and FQNEAQ (reference sequence). V was clipped by 5 bases and J by 6 bases, with 9 bases between them. This CDR3 comprises 12 residues. For the CDR3, the DNA is TGTGCCAGCAGCCTCCTCCTTGATACGCAGTATTTT. It codes for CASSLLLDTQYF.

There are a few counts of this clonotype. The chain combines TRBV10-1 with TRBJ2-1; D uncertain. There are 12 residues in the CDR3. Trimming pared 2 bases from V and 10 bases from J, leaving 9 bases between. Per the germline V gene, CDR1 is WNHNN and CDR2 is SYGVQD (reference sequence). The CDR3 sequence is CASSESWSEQFF. In DNA, the CDR3 is TGCGCCAGCAGTGAGAGTTGGTCGGAGCAGTTCTTC.

This clonotype was seen more than once but under ten times. This chain joins TRBV5-1 and TRBJ2-1, with TRBD2 identical over 10 bases. Losses at the gene ends were 2 bases for V and 4 bases for J; bases not matched to a gene: 3. The CDR3 loop spans 15 amino acids. CDR1 is SGHRS, CDR2 YFSETQ, per germline. The CDR3 sequence is CASSFPGLAYNEQFF. The CDR3 region has the DNA TGCGCCAGCAGCTTCCCGGGACTAGCGTACAATGAGCAGTTCTTC.

This clonotype occurred a few times. This chain connects TRBV7-2 to TRBJ2-3; maybe TRBD1 (5 bases). Trimming removed 2 bases at V and 0 bases at J, with 9 bases between. Germline-derived CDR1 and CDR2 are SGHTA and FQGNSA. CDR3 size: 15 residues. Here the CDR3 DNA reads TGTGCCAGCAGCTTACAGGGATATAGCACAGATACGCAGTATTTT. It is translated as CASSLQGYSTDTQYF.

The chain joins TRBV12-3 or TRBV12-4 to TRBJ2-1; 9 nucleotides match TRBD2. The J segment lost 10 bases and the V segment lost 3 bases, leaving 13 bases of the junction unmatched. The CDR3 contains 16 residues. The CDR3 DNA reads TGTGCCAGCAGTTTTAACTTGGTAGCGGGAGTGGGCGAGCAGTTCTTC. It is translated as CASSFNLVAGVGEQFF.

This chain joins TRBV7-2 and TRBJ1-1; weak D call: TRBD1 (5 bases). The V gene's germline CDR1 is SGHTA and CDR2 FQGNSA. V shed 5 bases and J shed 5 bases, with 21 bases lying between them. The CDR3 consists of 16 residues. CDR3 in DNA: TGTGCCAGCAGCCCTTTCCCGAGGGGAAGAAGGACTGAAGCTTTCTTT. As protein: CASSPFPRGRRTEAFF.

This clonotype has a handful of counts. The J gene is TRBJ2-7, the V gene TRBV6-6; TRBD1 or TRBD2 may be the D gene (5 bases each). Germline V gene data show CDR1 as MNHNY and CDR2 as SVGAGI (reference sequence). The CDR3 is 17 amino acids. Trimming shortened V by 1 base and J by 1 base, and 17 bases separated the two germline ends. CDR3 nucleotides: TGTGCCAGCAGTTACTTGGGGGTTCCGGGGCCTTCCTACGAGCAGTACTTC. Translating it yields CASSYLGVPGPSYEQYF.

This clonotype has a single count. The V and J genes are TRBV6-1 and TRBJ1-2; D unclear. CDR1 and CDR2 (germline): MNHNS, SASEGT. The ends were cut back, 3 bases at V and 3 bases at J, with 11 bases in the middle. The CDR3 loop spans 14 amino acids. The CDR3 bases are TGTGCCAGCAGTGATGCACCCGCCTACTATGGCTACACCTTC. Translating it yields CASSDAPAYYGYTF.

V usage is TRBV7-2 and J usage is TRBJ2-3, with TRBD2 matching 8 bases. The CDR3 contains 16 residues. In germline, CDR1 is SGHTA, CDR2 FQGNSA. The junction had 9 bases not matched to a gene; V was cut back by 5 bases and J by 2 bases. CDR3: CASSQRLARPTDTQYF. The CDR3 bases are TGTGCCAGCAGCCAGAGACTAGCGCGACCCACAGATACGCAGTATTTT.

The V call is TRBV6-1, the J call TRBJ1-1, with a possible D match to TRBD1 (6 bases). The CDR3 totals 13 residues. Deletions cut 7 bases from V and 2 bases from J, with 11 bases between. Germline lookup yields CDR1 MNHNS and CDR2 SASEGT. CDR3 region: CASNKQGNTEAFF. The CDR3 DNA follows: TGTGCCAGCAACAAACAGGGAAACACTGAAGCTTTCTTT.

The chain uses TRBV10-3 and TRBJ2-1; the D gene is possibly TRBD2 (7 bases). The CDR3 length is 15 residues. Germline CDR1 is ENHRY and CDR2 is SYGVKD. V lost 0 bases and J lost 8, with 14 bases in between. Here the CDR3 DNA reads TGTGCCATCAGTGAGTCTGGGGGGGGGCGCGATGAGCAGTTCTTC. It yields the protein CAISESGGGRDEQFF.

The chain has TRBV5-1 and TRBJ2-1; possibly TRBD1 for D (6 bases). CDR1 SGHRS and CDR2 YFSETQ come from the germline V gene. CDR3 length: 13 amino acids. Trimming cost V 0 bases and J 10 bases, with 11 bases left between them. CDR3 loop: CASSLAGQTEQFF. The CDR3 DNA is TGCGCCAGCAGCTTGGCCGGACAGACAGAGCAGTTCTTC.

This chain joins TRBV6-5 and TRBJ2-7; no clear D gene. This CDR3 contains 15 residues. V was trimmed by 0 bases and J by 3 bases, leaving 12 bases between them. Germline assignment: CDR1 MNHEY and CDR2 SVGAGI. In nucleotides, the CDR3 is TGTGCCAGCAGTTACTCGATCGACCCTGGCTACGAGCAGTACTTC. Encoded protein: CASSYSIDPGYEQYF.

CDR3 DNA sequence: TGCGCCAGCAGCCCGCGAACCAGACAGGAGTCGAACACCGGGGAGCTGTTTTTT. Its protein is CASSPRTRQESNTGELFF. The V and J genes are TRBV4-3 and TRBJ2-2; tentatively, D is TRBD1 (6 bases). Trimming shortened V by 4 bases and J by 0 bases, and 18 bases separated the two germline ends. The germline gives CDR1 LGHNA, CDR2 YSLEER. The CDR3 contains 18 residues.